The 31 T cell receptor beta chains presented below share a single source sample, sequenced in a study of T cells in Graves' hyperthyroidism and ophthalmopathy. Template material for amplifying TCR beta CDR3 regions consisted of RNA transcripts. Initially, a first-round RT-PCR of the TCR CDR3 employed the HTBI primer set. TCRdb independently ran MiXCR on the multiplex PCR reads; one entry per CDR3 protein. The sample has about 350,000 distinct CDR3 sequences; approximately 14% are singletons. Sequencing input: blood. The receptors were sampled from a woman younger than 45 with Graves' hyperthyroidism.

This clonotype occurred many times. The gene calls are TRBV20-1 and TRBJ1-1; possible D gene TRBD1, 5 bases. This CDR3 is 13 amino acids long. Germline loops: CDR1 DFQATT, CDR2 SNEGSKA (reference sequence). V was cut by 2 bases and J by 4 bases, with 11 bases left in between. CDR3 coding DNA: TGCAGTGCTAGACAGGGAAGAGTCACTGAAGCTTTCTTT. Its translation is CSARQGRVTEAFF.

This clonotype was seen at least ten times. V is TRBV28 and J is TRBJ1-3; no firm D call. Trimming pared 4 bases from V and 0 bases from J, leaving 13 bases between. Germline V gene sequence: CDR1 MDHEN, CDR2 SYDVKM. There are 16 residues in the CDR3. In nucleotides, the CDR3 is TGTGCCAGCAGTTCCCCCCCAGCCCCCTCTGGAAACACCATATATTTT. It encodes CASSSPPAPSGNTIYF.

This CDR3 is CASTPSDTQYF. CDR3 coding DNA: TGTGCCAGCACCCCTTCAGATACGCAGTATTTT. V usage is TRBV7-9 and J usage is TRBJ2-3; D not certain. Trimming cost V 7 bases and J 4 bases, with 6 bases left between them. CDR1 SEHNR and CDR2 FQNEAQ come from the germline V gene (reference sequence). The CDR3 is 11 amino acids.

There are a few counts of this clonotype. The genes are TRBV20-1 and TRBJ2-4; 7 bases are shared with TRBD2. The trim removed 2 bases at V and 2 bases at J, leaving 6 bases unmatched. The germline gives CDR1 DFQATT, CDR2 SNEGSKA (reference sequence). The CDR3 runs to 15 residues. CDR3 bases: TGCAGTGCTAGACCGACCGGGACTACCAAAAACATTCAGTACTTC. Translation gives CSARPTGTTKNIQYF.

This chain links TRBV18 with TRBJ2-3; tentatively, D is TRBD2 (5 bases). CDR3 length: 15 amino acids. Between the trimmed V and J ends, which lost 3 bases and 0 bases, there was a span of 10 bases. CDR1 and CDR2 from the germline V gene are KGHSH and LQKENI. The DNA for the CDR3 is TGTGCCAGCTCACCGAACGGCGGGAGCACAGATACGCAGTATTTT. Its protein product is CASSPNGGSTDTQYF.

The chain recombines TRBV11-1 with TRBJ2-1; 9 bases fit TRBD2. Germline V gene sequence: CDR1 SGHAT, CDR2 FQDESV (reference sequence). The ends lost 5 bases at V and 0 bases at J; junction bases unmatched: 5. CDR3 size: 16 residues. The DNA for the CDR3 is TGTGCCAGCAGCGCGGGAGGGATGAGCTCCTACAATGAGCAGTTCTTC. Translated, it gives CASSAGGMSSYNEQFF.

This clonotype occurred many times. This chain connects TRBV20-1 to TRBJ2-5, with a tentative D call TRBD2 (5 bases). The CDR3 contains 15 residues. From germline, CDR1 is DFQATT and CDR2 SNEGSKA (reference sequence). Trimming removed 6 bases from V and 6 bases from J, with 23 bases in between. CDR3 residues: CSAKTDYQGQKTQYF. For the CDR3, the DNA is TGCAGTGCAAAGACCGACTACCAAGGGCAAAAGACCCAGTACTTC.

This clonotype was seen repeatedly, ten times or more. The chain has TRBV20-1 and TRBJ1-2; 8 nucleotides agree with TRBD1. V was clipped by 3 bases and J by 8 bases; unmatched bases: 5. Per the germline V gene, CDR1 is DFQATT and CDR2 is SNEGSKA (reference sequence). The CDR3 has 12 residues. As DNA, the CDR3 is TGCAGTGCTAGGGACAGGGCAGACGGCTACACCTTC. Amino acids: CSARDRADGYTF.

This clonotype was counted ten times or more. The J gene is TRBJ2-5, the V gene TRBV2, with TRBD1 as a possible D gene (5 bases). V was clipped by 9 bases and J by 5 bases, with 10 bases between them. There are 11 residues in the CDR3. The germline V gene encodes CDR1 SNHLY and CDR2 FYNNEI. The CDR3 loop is CARQSGETQYF. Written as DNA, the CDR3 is TGTGCCAGACAATCAGGGGAGACCCAGTACTTC. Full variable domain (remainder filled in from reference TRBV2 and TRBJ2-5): EPEVTQTPSHQVTQMGQEVILRCVPISNHLYFYWYRQILGQKVEFLVSFYNNEISEKSEIFDDQFSVERPDGSNFTLKIRSTKLEDSAMYFCARQSGETQYFGPGTRLLVL.

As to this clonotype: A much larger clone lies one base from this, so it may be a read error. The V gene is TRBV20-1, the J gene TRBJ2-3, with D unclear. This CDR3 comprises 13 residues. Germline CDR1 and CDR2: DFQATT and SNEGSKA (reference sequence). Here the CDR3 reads CSARDSHTDTHYF. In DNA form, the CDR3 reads TGCAGTGCTAGAGACTCCCACACAGATACGCACTATTTT.

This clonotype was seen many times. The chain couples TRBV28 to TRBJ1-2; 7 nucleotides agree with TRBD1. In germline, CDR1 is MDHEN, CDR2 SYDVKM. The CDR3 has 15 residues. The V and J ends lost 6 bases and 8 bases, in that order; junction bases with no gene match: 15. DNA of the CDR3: TGTGCCAGCAGCCGCGAGGGACAGCTCCCCCGGGGCTACACCTTC. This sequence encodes CASSREGQLPRGYTF.

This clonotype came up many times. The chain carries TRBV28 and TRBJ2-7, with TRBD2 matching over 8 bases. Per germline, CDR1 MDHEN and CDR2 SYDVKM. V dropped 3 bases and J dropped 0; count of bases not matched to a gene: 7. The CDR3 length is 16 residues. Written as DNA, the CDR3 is TGTGCCAGCAGTTTCGCCAGCGGGAGTAGCTCCTACGAGCAGTACTTC. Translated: CASSFASGSSSYEQYF.

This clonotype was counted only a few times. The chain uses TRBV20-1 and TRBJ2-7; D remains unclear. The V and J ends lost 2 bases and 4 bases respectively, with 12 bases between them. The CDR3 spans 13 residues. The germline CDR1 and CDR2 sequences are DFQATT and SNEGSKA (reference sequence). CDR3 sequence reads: CSARLILPYEQYF. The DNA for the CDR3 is TGCAGTGCTAGACTAATACTTCCTTACGAGCAGTACTTC.

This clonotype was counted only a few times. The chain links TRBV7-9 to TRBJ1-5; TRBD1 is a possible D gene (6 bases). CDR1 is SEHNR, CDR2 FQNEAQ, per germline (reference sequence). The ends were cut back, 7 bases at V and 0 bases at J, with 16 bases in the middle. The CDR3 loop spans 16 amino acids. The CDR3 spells CASNEPPGDSNQPQHF. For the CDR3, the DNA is TGTGCCAGCAACGAACCCCCAGGGGATAGCAATCAGCCCCAGCATTTT.

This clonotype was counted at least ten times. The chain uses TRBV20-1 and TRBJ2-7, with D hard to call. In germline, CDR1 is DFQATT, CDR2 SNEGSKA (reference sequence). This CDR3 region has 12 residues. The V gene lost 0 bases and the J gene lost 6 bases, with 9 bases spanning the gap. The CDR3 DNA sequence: TGCAGTGCTAGAGAGTCCTGGTCCGAGCAGTACTTC. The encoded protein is CSARESWSEQYF.

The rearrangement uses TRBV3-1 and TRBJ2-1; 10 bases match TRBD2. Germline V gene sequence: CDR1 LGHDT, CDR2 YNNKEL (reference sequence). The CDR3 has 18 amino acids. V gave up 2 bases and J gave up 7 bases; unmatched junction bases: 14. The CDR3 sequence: CASSQFGLAAGSWNEQFF. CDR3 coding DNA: TGTGCCAGCAGCCAATTTGGACTAGCGGCAGGATCGTGGAATGAGCAGTTCTTC.

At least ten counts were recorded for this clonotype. The CDR3 loop is CASRGRVTGELFF. In nucleotides, the CDR3 is TGTGCCAGCAGGGGCAGAGTCACCGGGGAGCTGTTTTTT. The chain recombines TRBV2 with TRBJ2-2, with D uncertain. CDR3 length equals 13 residues. With 6 bases removed from V and 4 bases from J, the gap between germline ends came to 9 bases. CDR1 is SNHLY, CDR2 FYNNEI, per germline.

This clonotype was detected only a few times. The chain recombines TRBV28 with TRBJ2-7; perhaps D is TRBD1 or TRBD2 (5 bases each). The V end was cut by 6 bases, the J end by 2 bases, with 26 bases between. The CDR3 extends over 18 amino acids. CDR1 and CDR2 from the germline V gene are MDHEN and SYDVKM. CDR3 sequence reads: CASRLIFGPGAVTYEQYF. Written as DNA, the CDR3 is TGTGCCAGCAGATTAATCTTTGGTCCCGGGGCAGTAACCTACGAGCAGTACTTC.

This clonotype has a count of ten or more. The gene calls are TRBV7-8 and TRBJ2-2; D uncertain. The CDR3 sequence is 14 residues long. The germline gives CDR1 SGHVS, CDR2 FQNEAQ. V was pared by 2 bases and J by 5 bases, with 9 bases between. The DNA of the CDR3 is TGTGCCAGCAGCTTACGTCCGTCAACCGGGGAGCTGTTTTTT. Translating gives CASSLRPSTGELFF.

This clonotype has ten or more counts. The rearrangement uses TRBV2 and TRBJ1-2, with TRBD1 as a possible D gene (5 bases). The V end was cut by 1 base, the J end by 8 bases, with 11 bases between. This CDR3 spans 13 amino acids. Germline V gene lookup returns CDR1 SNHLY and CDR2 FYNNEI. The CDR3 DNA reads TGTGCCAGCAGTGAAGGGCAGGGCAGAGGCTACACCTTC. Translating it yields CASSEGQGRGYTF.

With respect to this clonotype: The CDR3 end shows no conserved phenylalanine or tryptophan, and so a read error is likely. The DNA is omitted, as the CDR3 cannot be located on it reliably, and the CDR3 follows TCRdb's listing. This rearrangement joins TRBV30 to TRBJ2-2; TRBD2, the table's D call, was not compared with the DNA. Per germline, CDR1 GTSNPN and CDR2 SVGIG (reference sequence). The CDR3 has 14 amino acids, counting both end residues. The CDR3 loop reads CAWSGSGVGGELLV.

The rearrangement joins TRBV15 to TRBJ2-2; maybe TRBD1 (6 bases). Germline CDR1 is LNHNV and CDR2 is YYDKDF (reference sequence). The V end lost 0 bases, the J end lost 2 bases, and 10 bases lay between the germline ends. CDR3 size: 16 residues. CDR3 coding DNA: TGTGCCACCAGCAGAGACCAGGGGCCCAACACCGGGGAGCTGTTTTTT. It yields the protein CATSRDQGPNTGELFF. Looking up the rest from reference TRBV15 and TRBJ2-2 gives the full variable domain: DAMVIQNPRYQVTQFGKPVTLSCSQTLNHNVMYWYQQKSSQAPKLLFHYYDKDFNNEADTPDNFQSRRPNTSFCFLDIRSPGLGDTAMYLCATSRDQGPNTGELFFGEGSRLTVL.

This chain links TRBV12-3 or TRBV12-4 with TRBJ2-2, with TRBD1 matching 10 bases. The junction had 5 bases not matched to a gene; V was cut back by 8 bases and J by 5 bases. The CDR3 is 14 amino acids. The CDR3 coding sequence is TGTGCCAGCGGGGACAGGGGTGGGACCGGGGAGCTGTTTTTT. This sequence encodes CASGDRGGTGELFF.

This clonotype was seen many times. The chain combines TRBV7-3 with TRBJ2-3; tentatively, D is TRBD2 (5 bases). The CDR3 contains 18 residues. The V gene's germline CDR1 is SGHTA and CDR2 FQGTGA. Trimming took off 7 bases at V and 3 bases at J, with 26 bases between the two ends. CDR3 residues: CASTLLRGNPSPTDTQYF. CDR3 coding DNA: TGTGCCAGCACCCTCCTGAGAGGGAACCCGTCCCCGACAGATACGCAGTATTTT.

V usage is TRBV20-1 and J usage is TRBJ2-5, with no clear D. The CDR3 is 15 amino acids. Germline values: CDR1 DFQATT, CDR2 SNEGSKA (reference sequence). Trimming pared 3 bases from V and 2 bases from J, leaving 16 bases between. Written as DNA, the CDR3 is TGCAGTGCTAGGGCGGCGGTACTTAAGCAAGAGACCCAGTACTTC. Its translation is CSARAAVLKQETQYF.

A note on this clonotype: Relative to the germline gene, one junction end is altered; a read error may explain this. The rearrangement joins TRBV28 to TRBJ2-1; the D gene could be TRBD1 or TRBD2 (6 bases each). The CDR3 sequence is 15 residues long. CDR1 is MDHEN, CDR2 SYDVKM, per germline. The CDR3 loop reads CASTHWGDRGNEQLF. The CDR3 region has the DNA TGTGCCAGCACCCACTGGGGGGATAGGGGGAATGAGCAGCTCTTC.

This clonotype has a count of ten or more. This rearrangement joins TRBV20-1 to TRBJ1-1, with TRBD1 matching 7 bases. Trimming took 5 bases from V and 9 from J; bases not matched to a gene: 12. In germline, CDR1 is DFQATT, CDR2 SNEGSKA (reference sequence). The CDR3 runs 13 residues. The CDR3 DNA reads TGCAGTGCTTCTTCAACTGACAGGGCCCAAGCTTTCTTT. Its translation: CSASSTDRAQAFF.

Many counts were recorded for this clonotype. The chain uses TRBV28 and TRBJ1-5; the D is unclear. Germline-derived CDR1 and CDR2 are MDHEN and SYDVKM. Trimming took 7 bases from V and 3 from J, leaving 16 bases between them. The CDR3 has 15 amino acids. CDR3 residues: CASTQQEGNNQPQHF. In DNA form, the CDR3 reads TGTGCCAGCACCCAGCAAGAAGGGAACAATCAGCCCCAGCATTTT.

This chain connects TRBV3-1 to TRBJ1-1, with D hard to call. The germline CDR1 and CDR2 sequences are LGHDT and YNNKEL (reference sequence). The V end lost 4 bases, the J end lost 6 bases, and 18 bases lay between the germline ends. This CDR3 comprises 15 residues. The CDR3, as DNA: TGTGCCAGCAGCCCTTCAACCAACAAGTTCGCTGAAGCTTTCTTT. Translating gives CASSPSTNKFAEAFF.

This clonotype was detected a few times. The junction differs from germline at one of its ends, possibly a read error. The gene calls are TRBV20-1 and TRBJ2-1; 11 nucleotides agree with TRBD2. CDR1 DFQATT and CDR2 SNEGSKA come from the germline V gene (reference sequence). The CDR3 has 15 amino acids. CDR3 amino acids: CSAGSGRAWDNEQSF. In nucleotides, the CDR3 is TGCAGTGCTGGTAGCGGGAGGGCCTGGGATAATGAGCAGTCCTTC.

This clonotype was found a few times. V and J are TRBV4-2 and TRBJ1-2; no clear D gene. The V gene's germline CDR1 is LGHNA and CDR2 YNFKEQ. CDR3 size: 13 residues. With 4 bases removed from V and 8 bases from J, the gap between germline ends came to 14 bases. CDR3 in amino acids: CASSLVREGGYTF. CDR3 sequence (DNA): TGTGCCAGCAGCCTAGTGCGGGAAGGCGGCTACACCTTC.